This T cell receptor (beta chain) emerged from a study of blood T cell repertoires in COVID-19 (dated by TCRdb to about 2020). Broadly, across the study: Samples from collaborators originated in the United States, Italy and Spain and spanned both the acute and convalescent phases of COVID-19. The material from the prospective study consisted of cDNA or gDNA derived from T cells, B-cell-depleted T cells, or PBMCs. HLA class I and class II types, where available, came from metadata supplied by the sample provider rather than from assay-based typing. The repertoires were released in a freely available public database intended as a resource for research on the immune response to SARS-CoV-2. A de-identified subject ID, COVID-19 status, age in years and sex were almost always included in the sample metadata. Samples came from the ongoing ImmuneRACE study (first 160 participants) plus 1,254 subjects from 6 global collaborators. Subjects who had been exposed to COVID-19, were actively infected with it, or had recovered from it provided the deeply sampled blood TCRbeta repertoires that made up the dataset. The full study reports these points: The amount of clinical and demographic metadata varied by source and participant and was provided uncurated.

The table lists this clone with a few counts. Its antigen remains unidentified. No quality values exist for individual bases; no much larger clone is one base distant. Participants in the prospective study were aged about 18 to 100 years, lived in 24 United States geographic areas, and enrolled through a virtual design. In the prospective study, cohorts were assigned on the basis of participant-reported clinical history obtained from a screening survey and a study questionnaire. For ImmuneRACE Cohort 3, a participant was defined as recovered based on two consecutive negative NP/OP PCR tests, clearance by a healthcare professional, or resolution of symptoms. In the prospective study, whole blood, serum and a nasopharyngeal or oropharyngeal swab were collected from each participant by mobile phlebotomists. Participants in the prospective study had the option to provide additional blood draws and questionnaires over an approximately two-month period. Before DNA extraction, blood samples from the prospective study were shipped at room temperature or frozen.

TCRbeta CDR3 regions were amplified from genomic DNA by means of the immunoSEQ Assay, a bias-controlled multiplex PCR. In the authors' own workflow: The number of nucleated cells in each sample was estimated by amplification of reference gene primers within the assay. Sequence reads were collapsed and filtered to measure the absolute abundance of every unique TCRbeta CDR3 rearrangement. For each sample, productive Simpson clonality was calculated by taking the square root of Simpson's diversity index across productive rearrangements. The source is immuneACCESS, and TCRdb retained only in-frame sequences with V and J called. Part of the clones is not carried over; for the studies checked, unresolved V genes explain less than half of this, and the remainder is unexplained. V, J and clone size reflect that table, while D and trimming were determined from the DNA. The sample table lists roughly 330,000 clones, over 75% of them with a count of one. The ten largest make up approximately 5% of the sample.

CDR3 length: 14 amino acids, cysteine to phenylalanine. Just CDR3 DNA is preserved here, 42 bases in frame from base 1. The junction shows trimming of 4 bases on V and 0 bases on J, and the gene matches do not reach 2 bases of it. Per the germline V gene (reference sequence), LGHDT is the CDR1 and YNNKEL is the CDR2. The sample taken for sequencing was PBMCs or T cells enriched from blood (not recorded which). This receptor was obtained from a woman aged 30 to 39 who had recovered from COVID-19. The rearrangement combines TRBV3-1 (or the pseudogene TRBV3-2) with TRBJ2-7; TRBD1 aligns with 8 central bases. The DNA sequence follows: TGTGCCAGCAGCCGGGACAGGAGCTCCTACGAGCAGTACTTC. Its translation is CASSRDRSSYEQYF.